The source of this TCR beta chain is a study of human T cells and chemical hapten exposure. Broader study findings: TCRs whose frequency exceeded 1 in 1000 remained the same following DPC sensitization.

As to time point: patch test 1, 2 weeks after DPC sensitization. Stated treatment: therapeutic diphenylcyclopropenone sensitization with weekly scalp DPC. The sample holds a few counts of this clonotype. Its antigen is unknown. One entry per CDR3 protein results from TCRdb running MiXCR on the RACE reads. The repertoire has roughly 86,000 distinct CDR3 sequences, 8% to 11% of them found once; the top ten carry less than 2.5%. This receptor was taken from a man aged 40-49 years with alopecia areata. Some clones in this sample may be carry-over from other donors' samples. The sequencing used whole blood, collected in connection with sensitization to the hapten diphenylcyclopropenone (DPC).

CDR3 protein: CASSASSSPPNTGELFF. In nucleotides, the CDR3 is TGTGCCAGCAGCGCGAGTTCTAGCCCACCGAACACCGGGGAGCTGTTTTTT. The chain is built from TRBV9 and TRBJ2-2, with D maybe TRBD2 (5 bases). The ends were cut back, 3 bases at V and 0 bases at J, with 15 bases in the middle. The CDR3 runs 17 residues. Germline V gene sequence: CDR1 SGDLS, CDR2 YYNGEE. The variable domain in full, completed from reference TRBV9 and TRBJ2-2, reads DSGVTQTPKHLITATGQRVTLRCSPRSGDLSVYWYQQSLDQGLQFLIQYYNGEERAKGNILERFSAQQFPDLHSELNLSSLELGDSALYFCASSASSSPPNTGELFFGEGSRLTVL.